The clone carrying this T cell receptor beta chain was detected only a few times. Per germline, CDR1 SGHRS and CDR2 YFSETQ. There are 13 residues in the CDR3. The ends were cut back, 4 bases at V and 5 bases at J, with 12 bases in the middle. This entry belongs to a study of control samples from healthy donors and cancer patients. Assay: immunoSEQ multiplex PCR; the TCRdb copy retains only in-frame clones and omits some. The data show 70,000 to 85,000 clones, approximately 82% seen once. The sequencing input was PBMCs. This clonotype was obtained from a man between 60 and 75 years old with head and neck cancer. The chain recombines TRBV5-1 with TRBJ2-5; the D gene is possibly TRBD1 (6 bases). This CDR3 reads CASSLYRVETQYF. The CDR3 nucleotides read TGCGCCAGCAGCCTGTACAGGGTTGAGACCCAGTACTTC.